The 2 T cell receptor beta chains presented below share a single source sample, sequenced in a study of blood T cell repertoires in COVID-19. Sequencing was performed with immunoSEQ multiplex PCR; in TCRdb, only in-frame clones are kept and a portion is missing. The repertoire holds about 460,000 clones, with about nine tenths as singletons. What was sequenced was PBMCs or T cells enriched from blood (not recorded which). These receptors were obtained from a woman aged 60 to 75 who had recovered from COVID-19.

This clone was detected a few times. The V and J genes are TRBV5-4 and TRBJ2-7; TRBD1 might be the D (7 bases). This CDR3 region has 14 residues. Trimming stripped 2 bases from V and 7 bases from J, with 16 bases between. Germline loops: CDR1 SGHNT, CDR2 YYREEE (reference sequence). The CDR3 reads CASSLGGGRGEQYF. The DNA of the CDR3 is TGTGCCAGCAGCTTAGGAGGGGGCCGAGGAGAGCAGTACTTC.

The J gene is TRBJ2-7, the V gene TRBV19, with D possibly being TRBD2 (6 bases). The CDR3 is made up of 12 amino acids. With 9 bases removed from V and 2 bases from J, the gap between germline ends came to 11 bases. Germline values: CDR1 LNHDA, CDR2 SQIVND (reference sequence). The CDR3 DNA is TGTGCCAGCATGTCGGGGGCCTACGAGCAGTACTTC. Translation: CASMSGAYEQYF.